This record concerns one T cell receptor beta chain sequence. Its antigen is currently unknown. The source of the sample is a study of a mutant IDH1 vaccine in newly diagnosed glioma. Across the whole study: Patients under treatment included around 60% males and 37.5% females and had a mean age of around 40 years. The therapy given earlier, which was standard therapy, consisted of radiotherapy, temozolomide, or both, and most of the patients received both. General observations from the study: Of the patients, more than 80% had vaccine-induced immune responses. Pseudoprogression appeared unlinked to shifts in leading peripheral T cell clonotypes.

V lost 8 bases, J lost 4 bases, and 5 bases stayed unmatched. The germline gives CDR1 GTSNPN, CDR2 SVGIG (reference sequence). The CDR3 has 12 amino acids. Described time point: week 47, end of study. Doses consisted of 300 ug of mutant IDH1 20-mer peptide each, paired with topical imiquimod. Profiling relied on immunoSEQ multiplex PCR, and the TCRdb table lists in-frame clones only, not all of them. The sample shows about 85,000 clones, roughly 89% of them seen only once. This clonotype originated in a woman aged 45-60 years with glioma. The input for sequencing was PBMCs, taken from a glioma patient whose treatment included an IDH1 peptide vaccine. The chain links TRBV30 to TRBJ1-2; 9 bases align to TRBD1. This CDR3 is CALSGQGYGYTF. The CDR3 DNA sequence: TGTGCCCTCTCGGGACAGGGCTATGGCTACACCTTC.